The present T cell receptor beta chain was sequenced within a study of blood T cell repertoires in COVID-19. About the study: COVID-19 samples collected from the United States, Italy and Spain covered acute and convalescent phases. T cells, B-cell-depleted T cells, or PBMCs provided the cDNA or gDNA that served as material.

Recruited during active infection, patients (from Seattle) were subsequently followed longitudinally. In the authors' workflow: From reference gene primer amplification, estimates of nucleated cell counts were derived. Clones were sequenced by immunoSEQ multiplex PCR, and TCRdb holds only the in-frame ones, with some missing. For V, J and clone size, that table is used; D and trimming come from the DNA. The table lists about 120,000 clones, roughly 90% of them singletons. Germline lookup yields CDR1 MGHDK and CDR2 SYGVNS. CDR3 length equals 13 residues. V shed 11 bases and J shed 4 bases, with 17 bases lying between them.

Sequencing was done on a sample of peripheral blood. This receptor was identified in a woman aged 60-75 years with COVID-19, enrolled during active disease. The chain has TRBV25-1 and TRBJ1-1, with D tentatively TRBD1 (6 bases). This CDR3 is CASGQIGGTEAFF. For the CDR3, the DNA is TGTGCCTCCGGACAGATTGGGGGCACTGAAGCTTTCTTT.